A selection of T cell receptor beta chains follows, all from one sample in a study of CD8+ T cells in alopecia areata. The method was immunoSEQ multiplex PCR; TCRdb's version includes in-frame clones alone and lacks a portion of them. The repertoire has around 200,000 clones, around 60% of them found once; the top ten carry roughly an eighth. Sequenced material: CD8+ T cells sorted from blood, taken at week 24, from a patient treated with tofacitinib. All receptors come from a human donor with alopecia areata. Both conserved end residues are part of each CDR3. D genes are given only for firm matches. Clone size, where shown, is once, few, many, or a class for clones that have expanded.

v_gene,abundance,j_gene,d_gene,CDR3nt,CDR3aa
TRBV29-1,-,TRBJ2-7,-,TGCAGCGTTGTTCGGGGGTGGGAGCAGTACTTC,CSVVRGWEQYF
TRBV23-1,few,TRBJ2-2,-,TGCGCCAGCAGTCAATCGGGCACTCACCGGGTACCCTCGAACACCGGGGAGCTGTTTTTT,CASSQSGTHRVPSNTGELFF
TRBV7-9,few,TRBJ2-7,-,TGTGCCAGCAGCGCCGGGACTGGGAACTACGAGCAGTACTTC,CASSAGTGNYEQYF
TRBV19,-,TRBJ2-3,-,TGTGCCAGTAGTATATCCGGGGCCTTCACAGATACGCAGTATTTT,CASSISGAFTDTQYF
TRBV5-1,-,TRBJ2-2,-,TGCGCCAGCAGCGCCAACAGGGAGTATTCCGGGGAGCTGTTTTTT,CASSANREYSGELFF
TRBV6-5,-,TRBJ1-5,-,TGTGCCAGCAGTTACGGCCCAATCGGGGGGCGTCAGCCCCAGCATTTT,CASSYGPIGGRQPQHF
TRBV30,few,TRBJ1-1,-,TGTGCCTGGAGTGTGGGATCCACTGAAGCTTTCTTT,CAWSVGSTEAFF
TRBV28,-,TRBJ2-5,TRBD1,TGTGCCAGCAGTGACCGGGACAGCCCCGATCAAGTAGAGACCCAGTACTTC,CASSDRDSPDQVETQYF
TRBV30,-,TRBJ1-5,-,TGTGCCTGGAGTGGTGGAAGTCAGCCCCAGCATTTT,CAWSGGSQPQHF
TRBV29-1,-,TRBJ2-3,-,TGCAGCGGTGACAGCACAGATACGCAGTATTTT,CSGDSTDTQYF
TRBV4-2,-,TRBJ2-1,-,TGTGCCAGCAGCCAAGATTCGACAGTTCAGTTCTTC,CASSQDSTVQFF
TRBV7-9,-,TRBJ2-5,-,TGTGCCAGCAGCTTCCAAGAGACCCAGTACTTC,CASSFQETQYF
TRBV29-1,few,TRBJ2-7,TRBD1,TGCAGCGTTGAGACATTACCGGGACAGGGCCCCTACGAGCAGTACTTC,CSVETLPGQGPYEQYF
TRBV27,-,TRBJ2-6,TRBD1,TGTGCCAGCAGTCCCGCGACAGGGATTCACTCTGGGGCCAACGTCCTGACTTTC,CASSPATGIHSGANVLTF
TRBV4-2,few,TRBJ2-7,-,TGTGCCAGCAGCTTTTCAGGGAGCGAGCAGTACTTC,CASSFSGSEQYF
TRBV30,-,TRBJ2-7,TRBD1,TGTGCCTGGAGTGGCCGGACAGGGACCTACGAGCAGTACTTC,CAWSGRTGTYEQYF
TRBV4-1,few,TRBJ2-3,-,TGCGCCAGCAGCGAAAGACTAGGCACAGATACGCAGTATTTT,CASSERLGTDTQYF
TRBV6-5,-,TRBJ1-1,-,TGTGCCAGCAGCGCCACGGGACTGAACACTGAAGCTTTCTTT,CASSATGLNTEAFF
TRBV5-6,-,TRBJ1-5,TRBD1,TGTGCCAGCAGCTTCATGACAGGGAATCAGCCCCAGCATTTT,CASSFMTGNQPQHF
TRBV19,-,TRBJ2-3,TRBD1,TGTGCCAGTAGTATAAGACAGGGGGCGTTTGTGGCGCAGTATTTT,CASSIRQGAFVAQYF
TRBV19,-,TRBJ2-7,-,TGTGCCAGTAGTATCACGGACAGCTCTTCCTACGAGCAGTACTTC,CASSITDSSSYEQYF
TRBV5-1,few,TRBJ2-3,-,TGCGCCAGCAGCTTGGGGAACTACTTCACAGATACGCAGTATTTT,CASSLGNYFTDTQYF
TRBV29-1,-,TRBJ2-5,TRBD1,TGCAGCGCCCTATCCGACAGGGGGCAAGAGACCCAGTACTTC,CSALSDRGQETQYF
TRBV12-5,-,TRBJ1-4,-,TGTGCTAGTGGTTTGGATCAGGCAACTAATGAAAAACTGTTTTTT,CASGLDQATNEKLFF
TRBV28,-,TRBJ1-5,TRBD1,TGTGCCAGCAGTTTACGGGACAGGGGCCACGATCAGCCCCAGCATTTT,CASSLRDRGHDQPQHF
TRBV15,-,TRBJ2-6,-,TGTGCCACCAGCAGAGATGTCGGGACTGGGGCCAACGTCCTGACTTTC,CATSRDVGTGANVLTF
TRBV5-6,-,TRBJ2-7,TRBD1,TGTGCCAGCAGCTACGGGACAGATAGCTCCTACGAGCAGTACTTC,CASSYGTDSSYEQYF
TRBV6-6,few,TRBJ2-1,-,TGTGCCACCGGACAGTCCAATGAGCAGTTCTTC,CATGQSNEQFF
TRBV7-3,-,TRBJ2-7,TRBD2,TGTGCCAGCAGCTACACTAGCGGGGAGCAGTACTTC,CASSYTSGEQYF
TRBV12-5,-,TRBJ1-2,-,TGTGCTAGTGGTCCCCTCCTACAGGACCTCTGGACCTTC,CASGPLLQDLWTF
TRBV20-1,-,TRBJ2-1,-,TGCAGTGCTAAACTATACAATGAGCAGTTCTTC,CSAKLYNEQFF
TRBV13,-,TRBJ1-1,-,TGTGCCAGCAGCCCAGGGGTAATGAACACTGAAGCTTTCTTT,CASSPGVMNTEAFF
TRBV27,few,TRBJ1-5,-,TGTGCCAGCAGATCGGGTTCTCAGCCCCAGCATTTT,CASRSGSQPQHF
TRBV29-1,few,TRBJ1-1,-,TGCAGCGTTGAAGATCTCGACGGGAACACTGAAGCTTTCTTT,CSVEDLDGNTEAFF
TRBV7-9,few,TRBJ1-6,-,TGTGCCAGCAGCCCTCTTGACGGGTACAATTCACCCCTCCACTTT,CASSPLDGYNSPLHF
TRBV18,-,TRBJ1-1,-,TGTGCCAGCTCATGGGGGAACACTGAAGCTTTCTTT,CASSWGNTEAFF
TRBV30,-,TRBJ2-2,-,TGTGCCTGGAGTCGGGAGGGGGAGCTGTTTTTT,CAWSREGELFF
TRBV27,few,TRBJ2-1,-,TGTGCCAGCAGCGTAGCGGTCGAATCCTACAATGAGCAGTTCTTC,CASSVAVESYNEQFF
TRBV30,-,TRBJ2-7,-,TGTGCCTGGACAGGGGGGGATCGTTACGAGCAGTACTTC,CAWTGGDRYEQYF
TRBV13,-,TRBJ2-6,TRBD1,TGTGCCAGCAGCCCGTGGGACAGGGATAGCTCTGGGGCCAACGTCCTGACTTTC,CASSPWDRDSSGANVLTF
TRBV6-5,few,TRBJ2-5,TRBD2,TGTGCCAGCACCTCCCCCGGGACTAGGGGGGAGACCCAGTACTTC,CASTSPGTRGETQYF
TRBV7-8,few,TRBJ1-2,TRBD1,TGTGCCAGCAGCAAGGGACAGGGGTGGGGCTACACCTTC,CASSKGQGWGYTF
TRBV2,-,TRBJ1-1,-,TGTGCCAGCACCGAAGGTGGGGTTCCTGAAGCTTTCTTT,CASTEGGVPEAFF
TRBV5-1,-,TRBJ2-7,TRBD1,TGCGCCAGCAGCTTGGGACAGGGTCCGAACGAGCAGTACTTC,CASSLGQGPNEQYF
TRBV29-1,-,TRBJ1-4,-,TGCAGCGTCGTACCAACAGGGACCGGGCCTTATGAAAAACTGTTTTTT,CSVVPTGTGPYEKLFF
TRBV5-6,few,TRBJ1-5,TRBD1,TGTGCCAGCAGCTTGTGGGACAGGGGTTTTGGCAATCAGCCCCAGCATTTT,CASSLWDRGFGNQPQHF
TRBV5-1,-,TRBJ2-3,-,TGCGCCAGCAGAGCTTTCCCGGGAGCCCCCGCAGATACGCAGTATTTT,CASRAFPGAPADTQYF
TRBV19,few,TRBJ2-3,-,TGTGCCAGTAGTATCAAACAGGGTTCCCCAGATACGCAGTATTTT,CASSIKQGSPDTQYF
TRBV6-4,few,TRBJ2-3,TRBD2,TGTGCCAGCAGTGCCAGTAGCGGGGGGAGCACAGATACGCAGTATTTT,CASSASSGGSTDTQYF
TRBV27,-,TRBJ2-2,-,TGTGCCAGCCAGAAAAGGGGGGAGCTGTTTTTT,CASQKRGELFF
TRBV5-6,-,TRBJ2-7,-,TGTGCCAGCAGCTTGGGGTGGGGTAACTACGAGCAGTACTTC,CASSLGWGNYEQYF
TRBV30,-,TRBJ2-6,-,TGTGCCTGGAGCGACCCCTCTGGGGCCAACGTCCTGACTTTC,CAWSDPSGANVLTF
TRBV29-1,-,TRBJ1-2,TRBD1,TGCAGCGTTGTTGGGGCAGGGGGCGCGGGTGGGGGCTACACCTTC,CSVVGAGGAGGGYTF
TRBV13,-,TRBJ1-1,TRBD1,TGTGCCAGCAGCTCGACAGGGGAGGACACTGAAGCTTTCTTT,CASSSTGEDTEAFF
TRBV7-9,-,TRBJ1-1,TRBD1,TGTGCCAGCATCCCTGGGACAGGGGGCAAGTGGCGCACTGAAGCTTTCTTT,CASIPGTGGKWRTEAFF
TRBV4-1,once,TRBJ1-1,-,TGCGCCAGCAGCCAAGCAACCGGGGCAGTGACTGAAGCTTTCTTT,CASSQATGAVTEAFF
TRBV29-1,few,TRBJ2-7,TRBD2,TGCAGCGAGGGGACTAGCGGGGGGAACGAGCAGTACTTC,CSEGTSGGNEQYF
TRBV6-1,-,TRBJ1-1,-,TGTGCCAGCATCCTATTCCGGGACCGAGAAGAAGCTTTCTTT,CASILFRDREEAFF
TRBV9,few,TRBJ2-7,-,TGTGCCAGCAGCGTATACTTTGGTGGCGAGCAGTACTTC,CASSVYFGGEQYF
TRBV7-9,-,TRBJ1-2,-,TGTGCCAGCAGCACAGAGACAGAAAACTATGGCTACACCTTC,CASSTETENYGYTF